This T cell receptor beta chain derives from a study of CD8 T cells in ankylosing spondylitis. General study findings and limits: It appeared that ankylosing spondylitis blood was characterized by a TCR beta motif of 8 or 9 highly homologous variants.

5'-RACE, quantitative and with molecular barcodes, yielded the TCR beta libraries. One entry per CDR3 protein results from TCRdb running MiXCR on the 5' RACE reads. This table has a few hundred thousand distinct CDR3 sequences, less than 10% appearing once. Deletions cut 5 bases from V and 7 bases from J, with 23 bases between. The germline V gene encodes CDR1 SNHLY and CDR2 FYNNEI. The CDR3 is made up of 16 amino acids. A note on this clonotype: The antigen remains unidentified.

This chain connects TRBV2 to TRBJ1-2; D is perhaps TRBD1 (6 bases). Sequencing was performed on blood, either unsorted or a sorted T cell fraction (not recorded which). This sequence was found in a male donor with ankylosing spondylitis. As DNA, the CDR3 is TGTGCCAGCAGTCAGGACAGATATCCCCATAAGGGTGGCTACACCTTC. The encoded protein is CASSQDRYPHKGGYTF.